Shown below are 18 T cell receptor beta chains from a single sample sequenced in a study of CD8 T cells in ankylosing spondylitis. Study findings and constraints: Several highly homologous variants formed a TCR beta motif that appeared characteristic of ankylosing spondylitis blood.

Using its own MiXCR run on the 5' RACE reads, TCRdb lists one record per CDR3 protein. The data show hundreds of thousands of distinct CDR3 sequences, about 10% seen once. These receptors have no known antigen. The sequenced sample consisted of blood, either unsorted or a sorted T cell fraction (not recorded which). The receptors shown here come from a male donor with ankylosing spondylitis.

The rearrangement links TRBV20-1 to TRBJ2-7, with D possibly being TRBD2 (6 bases). CDR1 and CDR2 from the germline V gene are DFQATT and SNEGSKA (reference sequence). The CDR3 runs to 15 residues. The ends were cut back, 3 bases at V and 6 bases at J, with 21 bases in the middle. The CDR3 nucleotides read TGCAGTGCTAGTCCAAACCCGGGACTCCCAGGCGAGCAGTACTTC. Protein sequence: CSASPNPGLPGEQYF.

The V call is TRBV11-1, the J call TRBJ2-1; TRBD1 matches at 7 bases. Germline-derived CDR1 and CDR2 are SGHAT and FQDESV (reference sequence). Trimming took 6 bases from V and 4 from J; bases not matched to a gene: 9. The CDR3 spans 15 residues. The CDR3 region has the DNA TGTGCCAGCAGACGCGACGGGACAGAATACAATGAGCAGTTCTTC. Its translation is CASRRDGTEYNEQFF.

There are a few counts of this clonotype. The V and J genes are TRBV11-2 and TRBJ2-5; D gene unclear. The CDR3 contains 14 residues. V lost 5 bases, J lost 0 bases, and 10 bases lay in between. Germline V gene lookup returns CDR1 SGHAT and CDR2 FQNNGV. CDR3 sequence (DNA): TGTGCCAGCAGCACGTTTAGAAACCAAGAGACCCAGTACTTC. This sequence encodes CASSTFRNQETQYF.

This chain connects TRBV6-2 or TRBV6-3 to TRBJ2-2; the D gene is possibly TRBD1 (5 bases). V was pared by 5 bases and J by 6 bases, with 13 bases between. In germline, CDR1 is MNHEY, CDR2 SVGEGT. CDR3 size: 14 residues. CDR3 bases: TGTGCCAGCAGTAAGGGGCACCTCCCCGGGGAGCTGTTTTTT. It translates to CASSKGHLPGELFF.

V gene TRBV9 combines with J gene TRBJ2-2, with unresolved D. The V end lost 6 bases, the J end lost 7 bases, and 10 bases lay between the germline ends. The CDR3 length is 12 residues. Germline CDR1 reads SGDLS; CDR2 reads YYNGEE. The CDR3 sequence is CASTLSGGELFF. The CDR3 DNA reads TGTGCCAGCACCCTCTCGGGCGGGGAGCTGTTTTTT.

The chain couples TRBV30 to TRBJ2-1; 9 bases align to TRBD1. The CDR3 contains 13 residues. CDR1 and CDR2 from the germline V gene are GTSNPN and SVGIG (reference sequence). Trimming at V came to 4 bases and at J to 7 bases, leaving 5 bases not matched to a gene. The CDR3 DNA follows: TGTGCCTGGAAGAGGACAGGGGTAAATGAGCAGTTCTTC. It encodes CAWKRTGVNEQFF.

The CDR3 DNA sequence: TGTGCCAGCAGCCAGTGGACGGAAACCGAGCAGTACTTC. It yields the protein CASSQWTETEQYF. This sequence joins TRBV7-2 and TRBJ2-7; D uncertain. Germline assignment: CDR1 SGHTA and CDR2 FQGNSA. The V end lost 5 bases, the J end lost 6 bases, and 14 bases lay between the germline ends. The CDR3 has 13 residues.

The table lists this clonotype with many counts. The chain links TRBV20-1 to TRBJ2-5, with D possibly being TRBD1 or TRBD2 (5 bases each). This CDR3 spans 13 amino acids. The germline V and J ends were trimmed by 1 base and 2 bases, with 8 bases remaining between them. The germline gives CDR1 DFQATT, CDR2 SNEGSKA (reference sequence). CDR3 in DNA: TGCAGTGCTAGAGGGGGCGGGCAAGAGACCCAGTACTTC. It is translated as CSARGGGQETQYF.

Only a few counts were recorded for this clonotype. CDR3 region: CASSQDSGTYEQYF. The CDR3 region has the DNA TGCGCCAGCAGCCAAGATTCGGGGACCTACGAGCAGTACTTC. The V and J genes are TRBV4-3 and TRBJ2-7; TRBD2 is a possible D gene (5 bases). V lost 0 bases, J lost 2 bases, and 8 bases lay in between. The CDR3 covers 14 residues. Germline CDR1 and CDR2: LGHNA and YSLEER.

The V gene is TRBV12-3 or TRBV12-4, the J gene TRBJ2-7, with D perhaps TRBD1 (6 bases). The CDR3 is 13 amino acids. Trimming removed 3 bases at V and 5 bases at J, with 11 bases between. CDR3: CASSFRGADEQYF. CDR3 coding DNA: TGTGCCAGCAGTTTCAGGGGAGCCGACGAGCAGTACTTC.

This clonotype was seen only a few times. The genes are TRBV5-1 and TRBJ2-3; 7 nucleotides match TRBD1. This CDR3 is 14 amino acids long. J gave up 1 base and V 7 bases, and 6 bases lay outside the gene matches. CDR1 is SGHRS and CDR2 is YFSETQ in the germline V gene. The CDR3 coding sequence is TGCGCCAGCGGATCAACAGGGGGCACAGATACGCAGTATTTT. It encodes CASGSTGGTDTQYF.

The table lists this clonotype with many counts. The chain uses TRBV7-2 and TRBJ1-2, with D hard to call. V shed 0 bases and J shed 4 bases, with 9 bases lying between them. In germline, CDR1 is SGHTA, CDR2 FQGNSA. The CDR3 has 14 residues. Written as DNA, the CDR3 is TGTGCCAGCAGCTTAGCGTCTGGTGGCTATGGCTACACCTTC. It codes for CASSLASGGYGYTF.

This clonotype has at least ten counts. The V and J genes are TRBV20-1 and TRBJ2-5, with D possibly TRBD2 on 6 matching bases. Germline assignment: CDR1 DFQATT and CDR2 SNEGSKA (reference sequence). The CDR3 consists of 14 residues. V was cut by 0 bases and J by 5 bases, with 13 bases left in between. CDR3 region: CSARDRLGYETQYF. CDR3 bases: TGCAGTGCTAGAGACCGACTAGGGTATGAGACCCAGTACTTC.

This chain joins TRBV7-3 and TRBJ2-1, with 9 bases fitting TRBD1. V dropped 5 bases and J dropped 0; count of bases not matched to a gene: 5. The CDR3 consists of 16 residues. The germline CDR1 and CDR2 sequences are SGHTA and FQGTGA. The CDR3 DNA reads as TGTGCCAGCAGCCCCCGGACAGGGGACTCCTACAATGAGCAGTTCTTC. Its protein product is CASSPRTGDSYNEQFF.

Only a few counts were recorded for this clonotype. V gene TRBV20-1 combines with J gene TRBJ2-1; D is unresolved. With 0 bases removed from V and 0 bases from J, the gap between germline ends came to 9 bases. The CDR3 runs to 15 residues. The germline V gene encodes CDR1 DFQATT and CDR2 SNEGSKA (reference sequence). For the CDR3, the DNA is TGCAGTGCTAGAGACGTTCAGAGCTCCTACAATGAGCAGTTCTTC. This codes for CSARDVQSSYNEQFF.

There are a few counts of this clonotype. The chain employs TRBV11-2 and TRBJ2-7; D is ambiguous. Germline CDR1 is SGHAT and CDR2 is FQNNGV. Between the trimmed V and J ends, which lost 3 bases and 2 bases, there was a span of 5 bases. There are 12 residues in the CDR3. The CDR3 DNA is TGTGCCAGCAGCTTTAACACCTACGAGCAGTACTTC. It encodes CASSFNTYEQYF.

This clonotype has a count of ten or more. The gene calls are TRBV24-1 and TRBJ2-2; TRBD1 aligns across 12 bases. Looked up from germline, CDR1 is KGHDR and CDR2 is SFDVKD. V lost 0 bases and J lost 3; bases outside the gene matches: 4. The CDR3 runs to 18 residues. The CDR3: CATSDLKGDRGHTGELFF. The CDR3 nucleotides read TGTGCCACCAGTGATTTGAAGGGGGACAGGGGGCACACCGGGGAGCTGTTTTTT.

The V call is TRBV4-3, the J call TRBJ1-2, with no clear D. The V end lost 3 bases, the J end lost 4 bases, and 12 bases lay between the germline ends. Germline CDR1 and CDR2: LGHNA and YSLEER. This CDR3 region has 14 residues. The CDR3 region is CASSQGPVGYGYTF. DNA of the CDR3: TGCGCCAGCAGCCAGGGTCCCGTGGGCTATGGCTACACCTTC.